The T cell receptor (beta chain) under discussion was sequenced for a study of preoperative IRX-2 immunotherapy in early breast cancer. Details on this clone: At one end the junction does not follow the germline gene, possibly because of a read error. The DNA holds an ambiguous or unread base, and X denotes its residue.

Treatment in this sample: preoperative locoregional IRX-2 cytokine immunotherapy. Patients received preoperative, locoregional IRX-2 cytokine immunotherapy in a phase Ib study. CDR1 is LNHDA and CDR2 is SQIVND in the germline V gene (reference sequence). The CDR3 spans 14 residues. Measured with immunoSEQ multiplex PCR; TCRdb has only the in-frame clones, and not every one. There are approximately 30,000 clones in the sample; roughly nine tenths occur only once, and 1.5% to 2% lies in the top ten. The sequence was collected from a human donor with breast cancer. This chain uses TRBV19 with TRBJ1-4; no definite D call. Here the sequenced sample was tumor tissue, taken after IRX-2 immunotherapy. The CDR3 region has the DNA TGTGCCAGTGCTGATTGGACGGGATCCGAAAAACTRTTTTTT. Residues: CASADWTGSEKXFF. The CDR3 as a whole reads CASADWTGSEKLFF.